The 20 T cell receptor beta chains below were found in one sample sequenced in a study of CD8+CD57+ T cells in acquired aplastic anemia. The study profiled TCR beta VDJ and CDR3 using genomic DNA as template. TCRdb re-called the reads through MiXCR, storing one row per CDR3 protein. Among around 120,000 distinct CDR3 sequences, approximately 40% were seen once, and the ten largest hold under 3%. By flow cytometry, patients selected for sequencing had shown an expansion of CD8+CD57+ cells. The sample was sorted CD4+, CD8+, or CD8+CD57+ T cells (not recorded which) from PBMCs. Source of these receptors: a human donor with aplastic anemia.

This clonotype has a count of ten or more. This rearrangement joins TRBV7-6 to TRBJ2-7, with TRBD2 matching over 9 bases. Trimming at V came to 2 bases and at J to 6 bases, leaving 5 bases not matched to a gene. The CDR3 is made up of 14 amino acids. Germline CDR1 and CDR2: SGHVS and FNYEAQ. CDR3 sequence (DNA): TGTGCCAGCAGCTTATATCCAGCGGGGGGCGAGCAGTACTTC. Protein: CASSLYPAGGEQYF.

This clonotype was seen at least ten times. The rearrangement links TRBV20-1 to TRBJ1-1, with 10 nucleotides matching TRBD1. Germline values: CDR1 DFQATT, CDR2 SNEGSKA (reference sequence). This CDR3 is built from 13 residues. Losses at the gene ends were 5 bases for V and 3 bases for J; bases not matched to a gene: 3. CDR3 bases: TGCAGTGCTCGGACAGGGGGGGACACTGAAGCTTTCTTT. It codes for CSARTGGDTEAFF.

The rearrangement uses TRBV28 and TRBJ1-6; 7 nucleotides match TRBD1. V lost 2 bases to trimming and J lost 6 bases; unmatched junction nucleotides: 7. Germline V gene sequence: CDR1 MDHEN, CDR2 SYDVKM. The CDR3 has 16 residues. The CDR3 DNA reads TGTGCCAGCAGTTTACCAACGACAGGGAGTAATTCACCCCTCCACTTT. Translated, it gives CASSLPTTGSNSPLHF.

Worth noting for this clonotype: A much larger clone sits a single nucleotide away, making a read error possible. The rearrangement links TRBV28 to TRBJ1-6; tentative D call: TRBD1 (5 bases). CDR1 MDHEN and CDR2 SYDVKM come from the germline V gene. The CDR3 length is 15 residues. For the CDR3, the DNA is TGTGCCAGCGGTTTGATTTTACAGGTCGAGTCACCCCTCCACTTT. Amino acid sequence: CASGLILQVESPLHF. The full variable domain, completed using reference TRBV28 and TRBJ1-6, is DVKVTQSSRYLVKRTGEKVFLECVQDMDHENMFWYRQDPGLGLRLIYFSYDVKMKEKGDIPEGYSVSREKKERFSLILESASTNQTSMYLCASGLILQVESPLHFGNGTRLTVT.

This clonotype has only a few counts. Possible read error: a much larger clone is one base away. The chain links TRBV2 to TRBJ2-7; the match to TRBD2 covers 8 bases. CDR1 SNHLY and CDR2 FYNNEI come from the germline V gene. CDR3 size: 14 residues. The CDR3 region has the DNA TGTGCCAGCATGAGAGGACTAGCTCCCTACAAGCAGTACTTC. Translating gives CASMRGLAPYKQYF.

This clonotype occurred many times. The gene calls are TRBV3-1 and TRBJ1-2, with D tentatively TRBD1 (6 bases). This CDR3 is built from 13 residues. V was cut by 3 bases and J by 7 bases, with 12 bases left in between. CDR1 and CDR2 (germline): LGHDT, YNNKEL (reference sequence). CDR3 region: CASSQQGLGGYTF. The DNA for the CDR3 is TGTGCCAGCAGCCAGCAGGGGCTGGGTGGCTACACCTTC.

The chain couples TRBV2 to TRBJ2-7; 9 nucleotides agree with TRBD2. The CDR3 sequence is 14 residues long. V shed 2 bases, J shed 5 bases, and the junction held 4 bases outside the gene matches. Germline V gene sequence: CDR1 SNHLY, CDR2 FYNNEI. The CDR3 region is CASSEFSGSDEQYF. The CDR3 DNA reads TGTGCCAGCAGTGAATTTAGCGGGAGTGACGAGCAGTACTTC.

The sample holds one count of this clonotype. The chain has TRBV20-1 and TRBJ1-3; D not resolved. V dropped 2 bases and J dropped 0 bases, with 8 bases sitting between them. The CDR3 covers 14 residues. CDR1 and CDR2 (germline): DFQATT, SNEGSKA (reference sequence). DNA for the CDR3: TGCAGTGCTAGATTGGGCCCCTCTGGAAACACCATATATTTT. Translation: CSARLGPSGNTIYF.

This clonotype was observed many times. The V and J genes are TRBV6-2 or TRBV6-3 and TRBJ1-5; tentatively, D is TRBD1 (6 bases). This CDR3 has 13 amino acids. Germline lookup yields CDR1 MNHEY and CDR2 SVGEGT. V lost 5 bases, J lost 9 bases, and 14 bases lay in between. The CDR3: CASSRDIILPQHF. CDR3 sequence (DNA): TGTGCCAGCAGTAGGGACATTATCCTGCCCCAGCATTTT.

There are many counts of this clonotype. The V gene is TRBV4-1, the J gene TRBJ1-1; TRBD1 might be the D (6 bases). The length of the CDR3 is 14 residues. The germline CDR1 and CDR2 sequences are MGHRA and YSYEKL. V dropped 8 bases and J dropped 2 bases, with 15 bases sitting between them. CDR3 bases: TGCGCCAGCCGCGGGCGGACAGTCAACACTGAAGCTTTCTTT. Its protein is CASRGRTVNTEAFF.

The rearrangement uses TRBV10-3 and TRBJ1-6, with D unresolved. V lost 3 bases, J lost 15 bases, and 9 bases lay in between. Looked up from germline, CDR1 is ENHRY and CDR2 is SYGVKD. This CDR3 is built from 11 residues. This CDR3 reads CAISEGSYLHF. The DNA of the CDR3 is TGTGCCATCAGTGAAGGGAGCTACCTCCACTTT.

The rearrangement joins TRBV7-9 to TRBJ2-7; no clear D. This CDR3 contains 12 residues. Trimming took off 6 bases at V and 4 bases at J, with 10 bases between the two ends. Germline CDR1 is SEHNR and CDR2 is FQNEAQ (reference sequence). CDR3 sequence: CASSPDPYEQYF. CDR3 sequence (DNA): TGTGCCAGCAGTCCTGACCCTTACGAGCAGTACTTC.

The chain combines TRBV19 with TRBJ1-2; TRBD1 might be the D (5 bases). Germline assignment: CDR1 LNHDA and CDR2 SQIVND (reference sequence). Trimming took 10 bases from V and 5 from J, leaving 20 bases between them. This CDR3 contains 14 residues. The CDR3 sequence is CATRAWAGTYGYTF. The CDR3 bases are TGTGCCACTCGAGCGTGGGCAGGGACGTATGGCTACACCTTC.

At least ten counts were recorded for this clonotype. V is TRBV20-1 and J is TRBJ1-3; D gene uncertain. The germline V gene encodes CDR1 DFQATT and CDR2 SNEGSKA (reference sequence). The V gene lost 6 bases and the J gene lost 4 bases, with 7 bases spanning the gap. This CDR3 comprises 11 residues. The CDR3 sequence: CSAVIGNTIYF. The CDR3 DNA reads TGCAGTGCGGTTATCGGAAACACCATATATTTT.

In this sample, this clonotype turned up once. The genes are TRBV24-1 and TRBJ2-5, with a possible D match to TRBD1 (6 bases). Trimming took 7 bases from V and 5 from J, leaving 25 bases between them. The CDR3 runs to 17 residues. Germline loops: CDR1 KGHDR, CDR2 SFDVKD. The CDR3 bases are TGTGCCACCAGCTCACCCCCTTGGGCAGGGGACGGGGAGACCCAGTACTTC. Residues: CATSSPPWAGDGETQYF.

This clonotype came up many times. The chain carries TRBV29-1 and TRBJ1-1; a possible D gene is TRBD1 (5 bases). CDR1 and CDR2 (germline): SQVTM, ANQGSEA. The V end lost 4 bases, the J end lost 0 bases, and 9 bases lay between the germline ends. This CDR3 is 13 amino acids long. The DNA of the CDR3 is TGCAGCGTTGTTAAGGACATGAACACTGAAGCTTTCTTT. Protein product: CSVVKDMNTEAFF.

This clonotype was seen many times. CDR3 sequence: CSAPIPASYNEQFF. The DNA for the CDR3 is TGCAGTGCTCCTATCCCGGCCTCCTACAATGAGCAGTTCTTC. The gene calls are TRBV20-1 and TRBJ2-1; no clear D. Germline V lookup: CDR1 DFQATT, CDR2 SNEGSKA (reference sequence). Trimming shortened V by 5 bases and J by 0 bases, and 11 bases separated the two germline ends. This CDR3 comprises 14 residues.

Concerning this clonotype: This may be a read error: a much more frequent sequence differs by one nucleotide. V and J are TRBV6-2 or TRBV6-3 and TRBJ2-7; D might be TRBD2 (7 bases). This CDR3 contains 15 residues. Germline CDR1 and CDR2: MNHEY and SVGEGT. V shed 7 bases and J shed 5 bases, with 21 bases lying between them. The CDR3 here is CASTKGGGVLDEQYF. The CDR3 bases are TGTGCCAGCACCAAAGGCGGGGGCGTTCTTGACGAGCAGTACTTC.

The rearrangement uses TRBV6-1 and TRBJ1-1; D is ambiguous. The V gene lost 11 bases and the J gene lost 2 bases, with 18 bases spanning the gap. The CDR3 is 14 residues long. The germline V gene has CDR1 MNHNS and CDR2 SASEGT. The CDR3 sequence is CACTLNGVNTEAFF. The CDR3 nucleotides read TGTGCCTGCACCCTCAACGGGGTAAACACTGAAGCTTTCTTT.

This clonotype was recorded many times. The V and J genes are TRBV7-2 and TRBJ1-2; D uncertain. V lost 7 bases and J lost 4, with 13 bases in between. This CDR3 contains 13 residues. Germline V lookup: CDR1 SGHTA, CDR2 FQGNSA. The CDR3 is CASNYGGRYGYTF. CDR3 bases: TGTGCCAGCAACTATGGCGGGCGCTATGGCTACACCTTC.